This T cell receptor (beta chain) came from a study of vaccination effects on CD4 cells after COVID-19. After expansion with viral peptide pools in the ViraFEST assay, antigen-specific CD4+ T cells were sequenced. Cultured cells yielded isolated CD4+ T cells after approximately nine days. The infection with SARS-CoV-2 (confirmed by PCR) occurred in this person between March and December 2020. Points on this clone: Its antigen is still unknown.

Germline V CDR1 and CDR2: SGHTA, FQGNSA. Losses at the gene ends were 5 bases for V and 5 bases for J; bases not matched to a gene: 9. This CDR3 is built from 15 residues. The data were produced by immunoSEQ multiplex PCR, yet TCRdb's version contains in-frame clones alone and is incomplete. Altogether 70,000 or so clones are present, over 65% being singletons, with the ten largest covering over 4.5%. The source is a human donor who had a prior SARS-CoV-2 infection. Source: CD4+ T cells from PBMCs cultured with HIV peptides, taken before COVID-19 vaccination. Subset described: HIV-1 Nef peptide pool negative control/reference culture. The genes are TRBV7-2 and TRBJ1-2; 9 nucleotides align to TRBD1. CDR3: CASSPSGQGSYGYTF. CDR3 nucleotides: TGTGCCAGCAGCCCTTCGGGACAGGGATCATATGGCTACACCTTC.